Sequencing of this T cell receptor beta chain was carried out in a study of T cell repertoires in cytomegalovirus infection (dated by TCRdb to the late 2010s). General notes on the study: Donor HLA type was relevant to the analysis, because carriage of CMV infection together with the matching HLA type was indicated by public TCR beta signatures. Study-wide findings and limitations: In the ex vivo response, HLA-C-restricted CMV-specific TCR beta clonotypes were dominant, and in two of eight donors the single most frequent clonotype came from this HLA-C-restricted group. In both this cohort and an independent roughly 330-donor cohort, the cumulative frequency of public TCR beta family members distinguished carriers of CMV infection plus the relevant HLA type.

Counted from cysteine to phenylalanine, this CDR3 has 16 amino acids. Just the 48-base CDR3 DNA is kept, in frame starting at base 1. V is cut by 5 bases and J by 3 bases, and the space between the germline ends is 17 bases. Looking up the germline V gene yields CDR1 SGHAT and CDR2 FQNNGV. The sample was run on an Illumina HiSeq 1500. The public reads were reprocessed in TCRdb via fastp at Q25 and MiXCR, keeping in-frame beta chains. Under each unique CDR3 protein, matching rows form one entry showing the most common genes and DNA. The sample table lists 400,000 or so distinct CDR3 sequences, 15% to 20% of them with a count of one. The leading ten clones occupy about 10% of the sample. This clonotype was found many times. Its specific antigen is unknown. Nothing much larger sits one base from this clone, and base qualities are not available.

This receptor was taken from a human donor in good health (CMV status not recorded). Some clones in this sample may be carry-over from other donors' samples. The chain employs TRBV11-2 and TRBJ2-1; TRBD2 is a weak D gene call, 5 bases matching. Sequencing used PBMCs. The CDR3 reads CASSPPEGPLYNEQFF. The sequenced DNA is TGTGCCAGCAGCCCCCCCGAGGGTCCACTCTACAATGAGCAGTTCTTC.